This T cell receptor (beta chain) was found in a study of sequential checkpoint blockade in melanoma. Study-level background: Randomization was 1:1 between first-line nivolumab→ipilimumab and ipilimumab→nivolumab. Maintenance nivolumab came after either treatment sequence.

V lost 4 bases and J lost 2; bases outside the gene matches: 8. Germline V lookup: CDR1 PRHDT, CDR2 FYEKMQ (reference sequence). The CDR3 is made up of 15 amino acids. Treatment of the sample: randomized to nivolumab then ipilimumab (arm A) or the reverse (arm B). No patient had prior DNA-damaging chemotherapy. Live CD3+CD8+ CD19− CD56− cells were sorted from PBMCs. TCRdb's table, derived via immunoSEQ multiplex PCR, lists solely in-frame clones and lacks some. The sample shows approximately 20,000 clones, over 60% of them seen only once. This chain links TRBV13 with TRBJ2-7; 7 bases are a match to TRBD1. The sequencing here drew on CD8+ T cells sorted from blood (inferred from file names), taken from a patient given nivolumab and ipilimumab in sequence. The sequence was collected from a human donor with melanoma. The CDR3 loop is CASSSTGERTYEQYF. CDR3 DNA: TGTGCCAGCAGCTCTACAGGGGAAAGGACCTACGAGCAGTACTTC.